This T cell receptor beta chain was found in a study of blood T cell repertoires in COVID-19. Turning to the study itself: Sites in the United States, Italy and Spain provided acute and convalescent COVID-19 samples. Sample material is recorded as cDNA or gDNA derived from T cells, B-cell-depleted T cells, or PBMCs.

Per the original methods: The assay estimated nucleated cells by amplifying reference gene primers. The assay was immunoSEQ multiplex PCR, and TCRdb's table has in-frame clones only and misses some. That table supplies the V and J calls and clone size; D and trimming were determined from the DNA. Among roughly 130,000 clones listed, more than 75% were seen once. V was cut by 10 bases and J by 8 bases, with 26 bases left in between. Germline V gene data show CDR1 as LNHDA and CDR2 as SQIVND (reference sequence). There are 15 residues in the CDR3. V usage is TRBV19 and J usage is TRBJ1-2; D possibly corresponds to TRBD1 (5 bases). The receptor was derived from a man aged 50 or older with active COVID-19. The sequencing input was peripheral blood. The CDR3 coding sequence is TGTGCCATAGGGGACTGGAGGGCTGGGGGAAAAGGCTACACCTTC. It is translated as CAIGDWRAGGKGYTF.